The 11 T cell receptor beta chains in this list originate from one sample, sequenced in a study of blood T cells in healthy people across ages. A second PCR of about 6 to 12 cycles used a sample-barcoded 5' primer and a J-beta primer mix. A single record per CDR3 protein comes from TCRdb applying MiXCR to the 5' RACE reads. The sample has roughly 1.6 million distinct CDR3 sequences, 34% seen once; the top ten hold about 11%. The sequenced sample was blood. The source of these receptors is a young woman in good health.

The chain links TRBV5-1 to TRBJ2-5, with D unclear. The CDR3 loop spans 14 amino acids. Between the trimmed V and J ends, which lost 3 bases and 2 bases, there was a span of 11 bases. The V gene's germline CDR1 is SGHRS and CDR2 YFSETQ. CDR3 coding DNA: TGCGCCAGCAGCTGGACCCTAGGGCAAGAGACCCAGTACTTC. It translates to CASSWTLGQETQYF.

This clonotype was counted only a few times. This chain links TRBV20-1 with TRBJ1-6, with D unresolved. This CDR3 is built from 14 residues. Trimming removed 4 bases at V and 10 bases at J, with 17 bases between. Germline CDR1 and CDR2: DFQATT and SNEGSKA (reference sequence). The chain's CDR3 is CSATLGSGSSPLHF. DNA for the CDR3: TGCAGTGCTACCCTGGGGTCGGGAAGCTCACCCCTCCACTTT.

The CDR3 DNA reads as TGTGCCAGCAGCCAAGACAGGGGCGTGACTGAAGCTTTCTTT. Protein product: CASSQDRGVTEAFF. This chain uses TRBV7-9 with TRBJ1-1; TRBD1 matches 8 bases. Per the germline V gene, CDR1 is SEHNR and CDR2 is FQNEAQ (reference sequence). The CDR3 spans 14 residues. The trim removed 5 bases at V and 5 bases at J, leaving 7 bases unmatched.

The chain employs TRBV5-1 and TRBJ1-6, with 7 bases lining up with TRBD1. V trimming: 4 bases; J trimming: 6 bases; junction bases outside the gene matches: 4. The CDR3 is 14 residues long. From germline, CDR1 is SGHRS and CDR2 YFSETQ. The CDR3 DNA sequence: TGCGCCAGCAGCAAGGGGGCGTCTAATTCACCCCTCCACTTT. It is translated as CASSKGASNSPLHF.

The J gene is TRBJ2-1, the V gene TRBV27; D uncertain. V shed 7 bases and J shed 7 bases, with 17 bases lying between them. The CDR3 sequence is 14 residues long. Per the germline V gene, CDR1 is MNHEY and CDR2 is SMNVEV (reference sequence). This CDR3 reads CASNGLSRPNEQFF. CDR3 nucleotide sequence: TGTGCCAGCAATGGGCTAAGTCGTCCGAATGAGCAGTTCTTC.

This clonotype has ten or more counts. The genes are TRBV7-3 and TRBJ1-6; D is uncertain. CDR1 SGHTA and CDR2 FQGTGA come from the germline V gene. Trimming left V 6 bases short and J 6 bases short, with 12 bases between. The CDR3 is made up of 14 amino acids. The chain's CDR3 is CASSPDGSNSPLHF. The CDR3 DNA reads TGTGCCAGCAGTCCGGACGGCTCTAATTCACCCCTCCACTTT.

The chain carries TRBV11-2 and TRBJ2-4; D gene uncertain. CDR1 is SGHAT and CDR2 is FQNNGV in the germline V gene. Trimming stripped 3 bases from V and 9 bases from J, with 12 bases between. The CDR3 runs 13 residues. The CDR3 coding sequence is TGTGCCAGCAGCTTGTTGAGTCCGGGCATTCAGTACTTC. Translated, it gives CASSLLSPGIQYF. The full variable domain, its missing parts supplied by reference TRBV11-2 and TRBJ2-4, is EAGVAQSPRYKIIEKRQSVAFWCNPISGHATLYWYQQILGQGPKLLIQFQNNGVVDDSQLPKDRFSAERLKGVDSTLKIQPAKLEDSAVYLCASSLLSPGIQYFGAGTRLSVL.

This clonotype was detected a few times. The CDR3 protein is CASSFFSGTYEQYF. The CDR3 DNA follows: TGTGCCAGCAGTTTTTTTTCAGGGACCTACGAGCAGTACTTC. The rearrangement joins TRBV28 to TRBJ2-7; the D gene is possibly TRBD1 (5 bases). The CDR3 is 14 amino acids. V lost 3 bases and J lost 2, with 11 bases in between. CDR1 and CDR2 from the germline V gene are MDHEN and SYDVKM.

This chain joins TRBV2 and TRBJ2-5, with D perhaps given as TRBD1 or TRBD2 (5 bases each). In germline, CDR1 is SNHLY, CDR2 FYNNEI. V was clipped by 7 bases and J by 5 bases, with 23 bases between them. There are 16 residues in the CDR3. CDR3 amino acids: CASKLGRVGAWETQYF. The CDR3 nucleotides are TGTGCCAGCAAATTGGGACGGGTCGGGGCATGGGAGACCCAGTACTTC.

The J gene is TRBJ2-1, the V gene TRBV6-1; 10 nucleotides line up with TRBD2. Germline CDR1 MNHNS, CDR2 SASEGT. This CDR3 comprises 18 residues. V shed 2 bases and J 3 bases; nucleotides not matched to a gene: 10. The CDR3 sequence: CASSERTLAGRGYNEQFF. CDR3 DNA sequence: TGTGCCAGCAGTGAAAGAACACTAGCGGGACGGGGCTACAATGAGCAGTTCTTC.

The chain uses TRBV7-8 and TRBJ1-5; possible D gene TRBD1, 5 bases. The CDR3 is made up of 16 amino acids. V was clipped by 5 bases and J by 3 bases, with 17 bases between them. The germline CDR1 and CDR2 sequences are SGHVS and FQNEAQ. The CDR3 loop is CASSRNGGDLNQPQHF. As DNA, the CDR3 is TGTGCCAGCAGCCGGAACGGCGGGGACCTCAATCAGCCCCAGCATTTT.